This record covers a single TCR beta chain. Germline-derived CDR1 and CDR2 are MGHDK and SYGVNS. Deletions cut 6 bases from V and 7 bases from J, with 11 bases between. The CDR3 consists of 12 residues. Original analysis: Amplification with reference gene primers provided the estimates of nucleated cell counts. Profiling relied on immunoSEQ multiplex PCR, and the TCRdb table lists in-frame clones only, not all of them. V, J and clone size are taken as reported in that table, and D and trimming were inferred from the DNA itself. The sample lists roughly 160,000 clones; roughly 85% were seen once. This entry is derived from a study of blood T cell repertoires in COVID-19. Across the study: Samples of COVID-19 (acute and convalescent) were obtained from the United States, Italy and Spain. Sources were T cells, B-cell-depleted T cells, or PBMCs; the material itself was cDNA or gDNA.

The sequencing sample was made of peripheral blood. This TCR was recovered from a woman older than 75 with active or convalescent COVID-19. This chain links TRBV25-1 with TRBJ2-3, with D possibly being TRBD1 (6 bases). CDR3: CASSQQGYTQYF. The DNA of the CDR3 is TGTGCCAGCAGCCAACAGGGCTATACGCAGTATTTT.